This T cell receptor (beta chain) was documented in a study of T cells in Graves' hyperthyroidism and ophthalmopathy. Study observations and caveats: Most clonotypes expanded in the thyroid (above 0.001) were also present in blood. It was a median roughly 6.5 months before onset that the model predicted ophthalmopathy.

Many counts were recorded for this clonotype. Its antigen is not identified. At first hyperthyroidism diagnosis, before any ophthalmopathy symptoms, the blood sample was collected. Using 9.5 to 10 ml of fresh peripheral blood, PBMCs were prepared. RNA transcripts yielded amplified TCR beta CDR3 regions. HTBI primers were employed in a first-round RT-PCR of the TCR CDR3. TCRdb fed the multiplex PCR reads into MiXCR, producing one record per CDR3 protein. The sample has around 240,000 distinct CDR3 sequences, more than 14% seen once. Trimming pared 6 bases from V and 8 bases from J, leaving 16 bases between. The CDR3 has 13 residues.

What was sequenced was blood. The clonotype originates from a woman aged 40-49 years with Graves' hyperthyroidism that later progressed to Graves' ophthalmopathy. The rearrangement links TRBV12-3 or TRBV12-4 to TRBJ1-2; D is unclear. CDR3 sequence: CASSLASRLGYTF. In DNA, the CDR3 is TGTGCCAGCAGCCTGGCCTCCCGCCTCGGCTACACCTTC.